This T cell receptor (beta chain) was captured in a study of blood T cell repertoires in COVID-19. Study at large: Sites across the United States, Italy and Spain contributed samples from acute and convalescent COVID-19. The analysed material was cDNA or gDNA that came from T cells, B-cell-depleted T cells, or PBMCs.

The CDR3 is 14 residues long. Germline V gene sequence: CDR1 MDHEN, CDR2 SYDVKM. V was clipped by 6 bases and J by 7 bases, with 18 bases between them. This clone was detected a few times. Per the original data handling: Reference gene primer amplification yielded estimated nucleated cell counts. Libraries were prepared by immunoSEQ multiplex PCR; TCRdb keeps only in-frame clonotypes and omits some of them. V and J calls and clone size follow that table, whereas D and trimming were derived from the DNA. The sample lists approximately 220,000 clones, over 75% occurring once. V and J are TRBV28 and TRBJ2-5, with D maybe TRBD2 (5 bases). This clonotype was obtained from a woman aged 80 or over with acute or convalescent COVID-19. Sequencing used peripheral blood. The CDR3 nucleotides are TGTGCCAGCAGCCTCGACGTCCGGGCGGGGACCCAGTACTTC. This gives the protein CASSLDVRAGTQYF.